What follows is one TCR beta chain and its context. Antigen unknown. The sample originates from a study of T cell responses to AZD1222 COVID-19 vaccine. Study-wide findings and caveats: At baseline, just six or seven AZD1222 recipients tested seropositive.

Profiling relied on immunoSEQ multiplex PCR, and the TCRdb table lists in-frame clones only, not all of them. The sample lists around 78,000 clones; roughly 87% were seen once. There are 12 residues in the CDR3. CDR1 and CDR2 from the germline V gene are LGHNA and YNFKEQ. V gave up 5 bases and J gave up 10 bases; unmatched junction bases: 2. The chain is built from TRBV4-2 and TRBJ2-1, with 10 bases aligning to TRBD2. The sequence derives from an adult in good health. Sample: peripheral blood, taken on day 0 of MenACWY control vaccination. The CDR3 DNA follows: TGTGCCAGCAGCTCGGGACTAGCGGAGCAGTTCTTC. It translates to CASSSGLAEQFF.